These T cell receptor beta chains were read from a single sample in a study of prognosis after radiotherapy for stage I lung cancer. TCRdb reanalysed the multiplex PCR reads using MiXCR and keeps one entry per CDR3 protein. The table lists fewer than 40,000 distinct CDR3 sequences, 30% to 35% of them singletons. This material consisted of PBMCs, taken before or after stereotactic body radiation therapy (not recorded which). The receptors originated from a donor over 45 with non-small cell lung cancer. Both conserved end residues are part of each CDR3. The order of the fields is CDR3 length, clone size, J gene, V gene, CDR3 protein. Clone sizes are given selectively: once, few, many, or a class where the clone is expanded.

>16|many|TRBJ2-7|TRBV9
CASSVEFQGALSEQYF
>13|many|TRBJ1-6|TRBV20-1
CSARSGGNSPLHF
>15|many|TRBJ1-6|TRBV19
CASSDLDGWGSPLHF
>16|many|TRBJ2-5|TRBV5-1
CASSSTRTGYGETQYF
>12|many|TRBJ1-3|TRBV5-8
CASSLAANTIYF
>13|many|TRBJ2-3|TRBV20-1
CSATGGRTDTQYF
>13|many|TRBJ2-5|TRBV5-1
CASSSQGQETQYF
>13|medium-sized|TRBJ1-2|TRBV20-1
CSAPPREAEGYTF
>12|many|TRBJ2-2|TRBV6-1
CASSPDHGELFF
>16|-|TRBJ2-7|TRBV20-1
CSARGAGIAYSYEQYF
>15|-|TRBJ1-2|TRBV6-2/TRBV6-3
CASSYLETGNYGYTF
>11|-|TRBJ1-4|TRBV20-1
CSARDGRKTVF
>12|many|TRBJ1-2|TRBV6-4
CASSAAYYGYTF
>15|-|TRBJ2-3|TRBV12-3/TRBV12-4
CASRRTSGFTDTQYF
>13|many|TRBJ1-5|TRBV12-3/TRBV12-4
CASSPPSGQPQHF
>13|many|TRBJ1-2|TRBV25-1
CASLGQGMAGYTF
>12|many|TRBJ1-5|TRBV5-8
CASSFGNQPQHF
>14|-|TRBJ2-2|TRBV7-3
CASSLIGGGRELFF
>16|-|TRBJ2-1|TRBV12-3/TRBV12-4
CASSLGAVLYYNEQFF
>14|-|TRBJ2-5|TRBV18
CASSSLQGQETQYF
>13|many|TRBJ2-3|TRBV7-9
CASSDRGTDTQYF
>15|many|TRBJ2-3|TRBV7-3
CASSLNQGGTDTQYF
>16|-|TRBJ1-3|TRBV28
CASSLKTISGAPSIYF
>13|few|TRBJ2-3|TRBV5-4
CASSSSGPDTQYF
>11|many|TRBJ2-3|TRBV28
CASSFHDTQYF
>13|many|TRBJ1-2|TRBV9
CASSVRDNYGYTF
>13|-|TRBJ2-2|TRBV29-1
CSVALQGPGELFF
>17|many|TRBJ2-7|TRBV6-4
CASSYRQGQVISYEQYF
>14|many|TRBJ2-3|TRBV5-1
CASSSRGVGDTQYF
>14|many|TRBJ2-1|TRBV20-1
CSARLSRGRNEQFF
>17|many|TRBJ1-2|TRBV6-5
CASSYSPMLPGFYGYTF
>12|-|TRBJ1-5|TRBV19
CASSITGQPQHF
>22|many|TRBJ2-2|TRBV7-8
CASSLIKPGQGVDLGGTGELFF
>13|many|TRBJ1-2|TRBV6-5
CASRETGVYGYTF
>15|many|TRBJ2-3|TRBV24-1
CATSDAQGATDTQYF
>12|many|TRBJ1-2|TRBV2
CASSVTAYGYTF
>16|many|TRBJ2-5|TRBV6-8
CASRPSTGRGQETQYF
>14|many|TRBJ2-2|TRBV3-1
CASSQVAQGRELFF
>16|-|TRBJ1-3|TRBV6-1
CASSPGTGSSGNTIYF
>15|-|TRBJ2-1|TRBV6-5
CASSFVASGSREQFF
>12|-|TRBJ2-5|TRBV6-1
CASSRGQDTQYF
>14|many|TRBJ1-4|TRBV4-1
CASSQDLGNEKLFF
>19|-|TRBJ2-1|TRBV12-3/TRBV12-4
CASQEGVGGGPISYNEQFF
>21|many|TRBJ2-1|TRBV4-3
CASSQDPPPHRIGGARDEQFF
>12|many|TRBJ1-2|TRBV28
CASSLRAYGYTF
>14|many|TRBJ1-2|TRBV29-1
CSVGPTRQSNGYTF
>15|many|TRBJ1-1|TRBV7-2
CASSEDRWRNTEAFF
>15|many|TRBJ2-1|TRBV5-1
CASSLSTSGVDEQFF
>17|many|TRBJ2-2|TRBV28
CASSLYAGGPGTGELFF
>13|many|TRBJ2-7|TRBV3-1
CASSRTGFGEQYF
>17|many|TRBJ2-2|TRBV7-9
CASSYRWTGANTGELFF
>17|-|TRBJ2-2|TRBV6-1
CASSLKGGTANTGYLFF
>15|many|TRBJ1-2|TRBV6-1
CASSKGTGANYGYTF
>14|-|TRBJ1-4|TRBV2
CASRATGGGEKLFF
>14|few|TRBJ2-5|TRBV4-1
CASSQEQGYETQYF
>15|many|TRBJ1-3|TRBV2
CASSKGAGAGNTIYF
>15|once|TRBJ2-7|TRBV11-2
CASIFAVGGLTEQYF
>12|few|TRBJ2-7|TRBV7-6
CASSLSSGEQYF
>15|many|TRBJ2-4|TRBV30
CAWSQPGLAKNIQYF
>15|many|TRBJ2-5|TRBV9
CASSVGPEGKETQYF